The present T cell receptor beta chain was sequenced within a study of blood T cell repertoires in COVID-19. Study background: In each case, the material was cDNA or gDNA derived from T cells, B-cell-depleted T cells, or PBMCs.

Participant reports of clinical history set cohort assignment. The CDR3 length is 14 residues. Trimming cost V 0 bases and J 2 bases, with 8 bases left between them. CDR1 SGHKS and CDR2 YYEKEE come from the germline V gene (reference sequence). Per the authors' pipeline: It was from reference gene primer amplification that nucleated cell counts were estimated. TCRdb's table, derived via immunoSEQ multiplex PCR, lists solely in-frame clones and lacks some. That table gives V, J and clone size, and the DNA gave D and trimming. This table holds about 280,000 clones, 85% found once. Input material: PBMCs or T cells enriched from blood (not recorded which). This TCR was sampled from a woman between 50 and 59 years old who had recovered from COVID-19. The rearrangement links TRBV5-5 to TRBJ1-2; D is unresolved. The CDR3 bases are TGTGCCAGCAGCTTGGCCCCGGGGAACTATGGCTACACCTTC. It translates to CASSLAPGNYGYTF.